This T cell receptor beta chain was recovered during a study of cytomegalovirus exposure and HLA in healthy donors. Primers included in the PCR were 60 Vbeta and 13 Jbeta primers. Profiling relied on immunoSEQ multiplex PCR, and the TCRdb table lists in-frame clones only, not all of them. The sample lists about 190,000 clones, around 84% occurring once. Study outcomes and limitations: Some TCR beta chains (more than 150 of them) were listed as cytomegalovirus-associated. A later analysis found most CMV-associated TCR beta chains apparently HLA-restricted. Association with HLA alleles at 0.05 false discovery rate was found for roughly 17,000 TCR beta sequences in a later analysis.

To note about this clone: Its antigen is as yet unknown.

Trimming took 0 bases from V and 4 from J, leaving 17 bases between them. The CDR3 consists of 17 residues. CDR1 WNHNN and CDR2 SYGVQD come from the germline V gene (reference sequence). The chain recombines TRBV10-1 with TRBJ2-3; possibly TRBD2 for D (6 bases). The sample comprised PBMCs. The source is a woman aged 18-29 years in good health and CMV-seronegative. The CDR3 protein is CASSESSTLASPDTQYF. The CDR3 nucleotides read TGCGCCAGCAGTGAGTCGTCTACTCTAGCGAGTCCAGATACGCAGTATTTT.